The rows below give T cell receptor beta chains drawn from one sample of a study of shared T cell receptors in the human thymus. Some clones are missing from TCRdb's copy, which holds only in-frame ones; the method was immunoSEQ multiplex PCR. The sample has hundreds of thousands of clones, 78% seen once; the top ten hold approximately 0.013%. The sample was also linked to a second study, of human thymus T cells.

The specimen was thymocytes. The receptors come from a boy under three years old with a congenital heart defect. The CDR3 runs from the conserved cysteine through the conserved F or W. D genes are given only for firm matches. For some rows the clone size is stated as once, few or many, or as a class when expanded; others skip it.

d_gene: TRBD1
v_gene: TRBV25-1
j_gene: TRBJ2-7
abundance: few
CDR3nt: TGTGCCAGCCCGGGACAGGGGGATATCTACGAGCAGTACTTC
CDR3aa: CASPGQGDIYEQYF

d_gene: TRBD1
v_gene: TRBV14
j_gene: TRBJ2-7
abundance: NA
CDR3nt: TGTGCCAGCAGCCTAGATAGGGACAGTAGCTCCTACGAGCAGTACTTC
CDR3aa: CASSLDRDSSSYEQYF

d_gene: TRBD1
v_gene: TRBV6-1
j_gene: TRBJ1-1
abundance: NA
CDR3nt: TGTGCCAGCAGCCCCTACAGGGGGAGTGAAGCTTTCTTT
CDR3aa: CASSPYRGSEAFF

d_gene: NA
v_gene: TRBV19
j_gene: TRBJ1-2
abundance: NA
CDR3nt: TGTGCCAGTAGTATAGATCTGAGGGCAGGTCAAAACTATGGCTACACCTTC
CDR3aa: CASSIDLRAGQNYGYTF

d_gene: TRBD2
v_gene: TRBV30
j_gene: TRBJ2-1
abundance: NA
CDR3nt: TGTGCCTGGAGCCCACTAGCGGGAGAGAATGAGCAGTTCTTC
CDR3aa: CAWSPLAGENEQFF

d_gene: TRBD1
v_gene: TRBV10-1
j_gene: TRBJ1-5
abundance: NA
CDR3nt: TGCGCCAGCAGTGACAGACAGGGGGTAGCTCCAAATCAGCCCCAGCATTTT
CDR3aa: CASSDRQGVAPNQPQHF

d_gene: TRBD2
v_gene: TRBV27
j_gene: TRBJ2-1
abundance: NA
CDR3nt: TGTGCCAGCAGGCCTAGCGGTGGCTCCTACAATGAGCAGTTCTTC
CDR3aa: CASRPSGGSYNEQFF

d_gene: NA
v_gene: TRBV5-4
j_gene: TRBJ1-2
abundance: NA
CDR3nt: TGTGCCAGCAGCTTTAATCAGGGGCGTGCAGCTCAGGGCTACACCTTC
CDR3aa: CASSFNQGRAAQGYTF

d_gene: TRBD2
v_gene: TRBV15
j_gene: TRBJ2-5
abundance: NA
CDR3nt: TGTGCCACCAGCAGAGATAGCGGGGGTTGGGCCCAAGAGACCCAGTACTTC
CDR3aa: CATSRDSGGWAQETQYF

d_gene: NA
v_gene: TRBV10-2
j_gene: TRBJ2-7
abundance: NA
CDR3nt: TGCGCCAGCAGTGAGCGGAGCTCCTACGAGCAGTACTTC
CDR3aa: CASSERSSYEQYF

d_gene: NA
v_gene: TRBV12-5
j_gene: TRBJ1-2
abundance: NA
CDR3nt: TGTGCTAGTCCCTTCGGGGGTTTGGGTAATGGCTACACCTTC
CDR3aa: CASPFGGLGNGYTF

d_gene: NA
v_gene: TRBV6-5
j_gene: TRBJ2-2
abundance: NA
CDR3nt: TGTGCCAGCAGTCAGAACACCGGGGAGCTGTTTTTT
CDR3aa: CASSQNTGELFF

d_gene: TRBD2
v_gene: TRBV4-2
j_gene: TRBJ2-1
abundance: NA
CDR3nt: TGTGCCAGCAGGCACAGACTAGCGGGAGGCCATGGGTCCTACAATGAGCAGTTCTTC
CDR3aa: CASRHRLAGGHGSYNEQFF

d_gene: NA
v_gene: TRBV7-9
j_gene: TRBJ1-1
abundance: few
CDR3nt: TGTGCCACCGGAGGGGGGGGTCCCATGAACACTGAAGCTTTCTTT
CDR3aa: CATGGGGPMNTEAFF

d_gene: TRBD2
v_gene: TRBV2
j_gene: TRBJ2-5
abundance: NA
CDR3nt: TGTGCCAGCAGTGTAGCGGGAGAGGGAGAGACCCAGTACTTC
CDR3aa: CASSVAGEGETQYF

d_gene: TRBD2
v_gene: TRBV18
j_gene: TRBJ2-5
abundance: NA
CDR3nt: TGTGCCAGCTCACCAACACCTCTAACGGGAGGGGAGACCCAGTACTTC
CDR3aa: CASSPTPLTGGETQYF

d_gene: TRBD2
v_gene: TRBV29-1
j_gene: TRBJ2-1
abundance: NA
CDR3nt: TGCAGCGTTAAGGAGATGGAGCGGGAGAGGGGTAATGAGCAGTTCTTC
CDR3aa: CSVKEMERERGNEQFF

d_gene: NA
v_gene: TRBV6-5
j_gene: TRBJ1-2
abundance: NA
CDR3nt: TGTGCCAGCAGTTCCCTCGCCCGGTCCGCCTTTGGTGGCTACACCTTC
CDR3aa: CASSSLARSAFGGYTF

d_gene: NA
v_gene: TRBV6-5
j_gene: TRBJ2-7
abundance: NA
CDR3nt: TGTGCCAGCAGTTTTCGGGATCTCGACTACGAGCAGTACTTC
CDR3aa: CASSFRDLDYEQYF

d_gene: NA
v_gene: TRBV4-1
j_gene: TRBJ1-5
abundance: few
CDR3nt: TGCGCCAGCAGCCAAGCTCGCATTACACTAAGTCAGCCCCAGCATTTT
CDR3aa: CASSQARITLSQPQHF

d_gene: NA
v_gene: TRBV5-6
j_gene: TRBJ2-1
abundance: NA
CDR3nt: TGTGCCAGCAGCTCCACGCTGACCCTCGGGATCCTTTACAATGAGCAGTTCTTC
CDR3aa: CASSSTLTLGILYNEQFF

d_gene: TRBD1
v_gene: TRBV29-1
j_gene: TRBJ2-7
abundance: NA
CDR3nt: TGCAGCGTTCGGGACAGGGAAGGTAACGAGCAGTACTTC
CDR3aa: CSVRDREGNEQYF

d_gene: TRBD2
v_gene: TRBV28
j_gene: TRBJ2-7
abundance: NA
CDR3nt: TGTGCTACCGACGGGGGGACTCCCTACGAGCAGTACTTC
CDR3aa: CATDGGTPYEQYF

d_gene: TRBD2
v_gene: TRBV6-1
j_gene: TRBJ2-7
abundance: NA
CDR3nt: TGTGCCAGCAGTGAAGATGGGACTAAGAGCTCCTACGAGCAGTACTTC
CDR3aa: CASSEDGTKSSYEQYF

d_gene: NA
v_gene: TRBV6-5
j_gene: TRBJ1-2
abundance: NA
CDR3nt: TGTGCCAGCAGTTACGGGAGAATTGAACCCTATGGCTACACCTTC
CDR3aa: CASSYGRIEPYGYTF

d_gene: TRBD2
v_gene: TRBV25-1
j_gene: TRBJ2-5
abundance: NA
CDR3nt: TGTGCCAGCAGTGATTCCCTCCTAGCGGGAGGGCAAGAGACCCAGTACTTC
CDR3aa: CASSDSLLAGGQETQYF

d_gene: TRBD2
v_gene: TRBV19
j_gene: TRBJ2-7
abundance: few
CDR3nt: TGTGCCAGTAGTCTTAGCGGGAGAAGGGCCTACGAGCAGTACTTC
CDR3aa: CASSLSGRRAYEQYF

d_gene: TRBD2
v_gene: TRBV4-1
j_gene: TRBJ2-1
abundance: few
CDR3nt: TGCGCCAGCAGCCAAGAAGGAAGTCTAGCGGGAGGCAATGAGCAGTTCTTC
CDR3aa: CASSQEGSLAGGNEQFF

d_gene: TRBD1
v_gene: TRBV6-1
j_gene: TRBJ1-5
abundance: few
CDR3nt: TGTGCCAGCACCCAGGACAGGCGCAATCAGCCCCAGCATTTT
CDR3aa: CASTQDRRNQPQHF

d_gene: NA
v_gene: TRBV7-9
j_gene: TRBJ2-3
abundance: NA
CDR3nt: TGTGCCAGCAGCCGGGACACTTCTAGCACAGATACGCAGTATTTT
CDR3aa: CASSRDTSSTDTQYF

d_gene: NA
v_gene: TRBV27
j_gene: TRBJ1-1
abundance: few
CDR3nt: TGTGCCAGCAGTTTATCGGGGCGCGGGAGAAAGTTCACTGAAGCTTTCTTT
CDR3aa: CASSLSGRGRKFTEAFF

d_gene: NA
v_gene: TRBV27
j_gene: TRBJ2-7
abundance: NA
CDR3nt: TGTGCCAGCAGTTTAAAGTTAGGGGCCTACGAGCAGTACTTC
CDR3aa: CASSLKLGAYEQYF

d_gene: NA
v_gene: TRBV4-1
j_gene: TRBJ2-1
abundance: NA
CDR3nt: TGCGCCAGCAGCCTCCTTGCGGGCCTAGGGGGAAATGAGCAGTTCTTC
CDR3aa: CASSLLAGLGGNEQFF

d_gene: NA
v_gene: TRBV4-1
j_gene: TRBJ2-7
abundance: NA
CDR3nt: TGCGCCAGCAGCCAATCTTACTCCTACGAGCAGTACTTC
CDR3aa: CASSQSYSYEQYF

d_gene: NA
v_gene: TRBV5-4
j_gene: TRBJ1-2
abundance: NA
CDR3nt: TGTGCCAGCAGCTTGCGGCCAGGGGAAGGGAGCTATGGCTACACCTTC
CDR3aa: CASSLRPGEGSYGYTF

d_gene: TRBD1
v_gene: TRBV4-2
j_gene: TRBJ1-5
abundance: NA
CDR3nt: TGTGCCAGCAGCCAAGACCAGTACAGGGGAGGACAGCCCCAGCATTTT
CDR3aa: CASSQDQYRGGQPQHF

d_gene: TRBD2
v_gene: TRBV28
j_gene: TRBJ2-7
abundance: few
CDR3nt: TGTGCCAGCAGTTTATGCGCGGGGGCTAGCGGGAGGGCCATGCGCGAGCAGTACTTC
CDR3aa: CASSLCAGASGRAMREQYF

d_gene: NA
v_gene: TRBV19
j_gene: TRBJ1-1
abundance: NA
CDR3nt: TGTGCCAGTACCCCGACAGGACCCCCTAACACTGAAGCTTTCTTT
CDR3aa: CASTPTGPPNTEAFF

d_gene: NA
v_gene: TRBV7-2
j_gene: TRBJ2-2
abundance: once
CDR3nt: TGTGCCAGCAGCTTGGGGGGGCCGAACACCGGGGAGCTGTTTTTT
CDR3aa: CASSLGGPNTGELFF

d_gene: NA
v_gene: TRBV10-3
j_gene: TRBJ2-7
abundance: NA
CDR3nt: TGTGCCATCAGTGACCAGCACAGGGAAACCTACGAGCAGTACTTC
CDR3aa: CAISDQHRETYEQYF

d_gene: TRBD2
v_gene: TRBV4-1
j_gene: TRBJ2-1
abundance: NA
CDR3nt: TGCGCCAGCAGCCAAGATCGGCCCCTAGCGGGAGGGCCAAATGAGCAGTTCTTC
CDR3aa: CASSQDRPLAGGPNEQFF